These T cell receptor beta chains were read from a single sample in a study of Graves' ophthalmopathy and Graves' hyperthyroidism. From the multiplex PCR reads, TCRdb called clonotypes with MiXCR, one entry per CDR3 protein. The table has almost 400,000 distinct CDR3 sequences, about 16% seen once. The sample taken for sequencing was peripheral blood. Every receptor here comes from a woman aged 18-29 years with Graves' ophthalmopathy. The CDR3 runs from the conserved cysteine through the conserved F or W. A D gene is named only where the DNA matches it firmly. Clone size is stated in some rows and not others, as once, few, many or a class when expanded.

size,D,J,V,length,DNA,CDR3
many,-,TRBJ2-4,TRBV19,13,TGTGCCAGTAGTAGGGGGGCCCAGAACATTCAGTACTTC,CASSRGAQNIQYF
many,-,TRBJ2-7,TRBV18,19,TGTGCCAGCTCACCACGATTAGGTCTGGCCCTAACTAGCTCCTACGAGCAGTACTTC,CASSPRLGLALTSSYEQYF
many,-,TRBJ1-1,TRBV6-5,14,TGTGCCAGCAGTTGGGACACATGGAACACTGAAGCTTTCTTT,CASSWDTWNTEAFF
many,TRBD1,TRBJ2-5,TRBV29-1,13,TGCAGCGTATCACAGGGGATAGGGGAGACCCAGTACTTC,CSVSQGIGETQYF
many,-,TRBJ1-5,TRBV11-1,14,TGTGCCAGCAGCTTAGACAGGACTGATCAGCCCCAGCATTTT,CASSLDRTDQPQHF
many,-,TRBJ2-2,TRBV3-1,14,TGTGCCAGCAGCCCCGGAGGGTGGACCGGGGAGCTGTTTTTT,CASSPGGWTGELFF
-,-,TRBJ1-6,TRBV28,13,TGTGCCAGCAGTTTACTTGGTGATTCACCCCTCCACTTT,CASSLLGDSPLHF
-,TRBD1,TRBJ2-7,TRBV4-3,18,TGCGCCAGCAGCCAAGGCCCGCTCGGACAGGGAGGCTTATACGAGCAGTACTTC,CASSQGPLGQGGLYEQYF
many,TRBD2,TRBJ2-5,TRBV6-1,18,TGTGCCAGCAGTGTCTGGGCTAGCGGGAGGGCCCTATCGGAGACCCAGTACTTC,CASSVWASGRALSETQYF
many,TRBD2,TRBJ2-4,TRBV20-1,17,TGCAGTGCGGCCCCCTCCTGGACTAGCGGAGACAAAAACATTCAGTACTTC,CSAAPSWTSGDKNIQYF
many,-,TRBJ1-5,TRBV7-2,15,TGTGCCAGCAGCCCGCCGGGACTCCGAAATCAGCCCCAGCATTTT,CASSPPGLRNQPQHF
many,-,TRBJ2-2,TRBV7-6,16,TGTGCCAGCAGCAGTTATAGGACAGCGAACACCGGGGAGCTGTTTTTT,CASSSYRTANTGELFF